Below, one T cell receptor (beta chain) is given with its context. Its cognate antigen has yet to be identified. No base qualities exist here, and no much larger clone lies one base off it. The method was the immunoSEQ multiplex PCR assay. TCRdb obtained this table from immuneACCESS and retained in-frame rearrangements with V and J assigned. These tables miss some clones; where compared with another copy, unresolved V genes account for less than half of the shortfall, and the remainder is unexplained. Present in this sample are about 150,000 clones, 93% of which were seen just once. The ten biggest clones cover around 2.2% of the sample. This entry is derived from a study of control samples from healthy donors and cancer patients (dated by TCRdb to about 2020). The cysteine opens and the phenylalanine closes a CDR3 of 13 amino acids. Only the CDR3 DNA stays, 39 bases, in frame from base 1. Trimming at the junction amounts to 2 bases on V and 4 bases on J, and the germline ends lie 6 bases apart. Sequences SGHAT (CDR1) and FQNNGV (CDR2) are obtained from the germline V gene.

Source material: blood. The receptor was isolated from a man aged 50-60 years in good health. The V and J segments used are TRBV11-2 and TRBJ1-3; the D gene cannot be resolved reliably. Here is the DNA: TGTGCCAGCAGCTTATTCGGGGGAAACACCATATATTTT. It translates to CASSLFGGNTIYF.